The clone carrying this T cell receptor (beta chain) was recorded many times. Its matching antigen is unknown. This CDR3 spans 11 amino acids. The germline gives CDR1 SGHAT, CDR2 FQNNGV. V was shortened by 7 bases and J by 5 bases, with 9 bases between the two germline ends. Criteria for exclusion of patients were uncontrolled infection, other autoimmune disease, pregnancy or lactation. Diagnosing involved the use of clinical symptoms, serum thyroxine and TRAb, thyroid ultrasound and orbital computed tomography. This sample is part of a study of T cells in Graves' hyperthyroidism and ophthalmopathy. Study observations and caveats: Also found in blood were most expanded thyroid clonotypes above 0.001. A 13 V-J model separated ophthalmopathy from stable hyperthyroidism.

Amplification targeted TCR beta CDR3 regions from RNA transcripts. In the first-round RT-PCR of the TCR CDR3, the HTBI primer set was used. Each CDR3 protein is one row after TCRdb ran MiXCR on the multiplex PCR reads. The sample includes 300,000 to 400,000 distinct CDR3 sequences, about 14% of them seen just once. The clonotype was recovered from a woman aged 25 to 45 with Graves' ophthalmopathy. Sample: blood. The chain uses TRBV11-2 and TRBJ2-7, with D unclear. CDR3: CASTNSNEQYF. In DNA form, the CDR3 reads TGTGCCAGCACCAACAGCAACGAGCAGTACTTC. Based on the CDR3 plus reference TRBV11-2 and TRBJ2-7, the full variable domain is EAGVAQSPRYKIIEKRQSVAFWCNPISGHATLYWYQQILGQGPKLLIQFQNNGVVDDSQLPKDRFSAERLKGVDSTLKIQPAKLEDSAVYLCASTNSNEQYFGPGTRLTVT.